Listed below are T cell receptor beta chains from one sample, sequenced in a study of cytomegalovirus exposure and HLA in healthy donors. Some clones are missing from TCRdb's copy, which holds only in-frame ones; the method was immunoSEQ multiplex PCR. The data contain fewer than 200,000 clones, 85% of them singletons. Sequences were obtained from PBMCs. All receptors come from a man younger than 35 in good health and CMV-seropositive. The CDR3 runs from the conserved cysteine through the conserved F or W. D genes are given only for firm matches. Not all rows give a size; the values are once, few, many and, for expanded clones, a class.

TGTGCCAGCAGTTTACGGGACAGGAGGACGGATACGCAGTATTTT,CASSLRDRRTDTQYF,NA,TRBD1,TRBV27,TRBJ2-3
TGCAGCGCGGGACAGGGGGTCGGCGAGCAGTACTTC,CSAGQGVGEQYF,NA,TRBD1,TRBV29-1,TRBJ2-7
TGTGCCAGTAGTATAGCAGGGGCCTCTGGAAACACCATATATTTT,CASSIAGASGNTIYF,NA,NA,TRBV19,TRBJ1-3
TGTGCCAGCAGTCCCAGATACAGGGGGCGTTTGGCCTACGAGCAGTACTTC,CASSPRYRGRLAYEQYF,NA,TRBD1,TRBV28,TRBJ2-7
TGTGCCAGTAGGAGGGGACAGTTGAATCAGCCCCAGCATTTT,CASRRGQLNQPQHF,NA,TRBD1,TRBV19,TRBJ1-5
TGTGCCAGCAAATTGGGGGCTAGCGGCCAGAATGAGCAGTTCTTC,CASKLGASGQNEQFF,NA,NA,TRBV6-1,TRBJ2-1
TGTGCCAGCAGCTACAGGGGAGGTAGCGGGAGAGCCGGGGAGCTGTTTTTT,CASSYRGGSGRAGELFF,NA,TRBD2,TRBV9,TRBJ2-2
TGCACCAGCAGACAGGGGGCAAGCAATCAGCCCCAGCATTTT,CTSRQGASNQPQHF,NA,NA,TRBV1,TRBJ1-5
TGTGCCAGCAGTTTCCAGGGCCTGGGAGAGACCCAGTACTTC,CASSFQGLGETQYF,once,NA,TRBV27,TRBJ2-5
TGTGCCTGGGAGGGAACAGGGGGAGCTTTCTTT,CAWEGTGGAFF,NA,TRBD1,TRBV30,TRBJ1-1
TGTGCCAGCAGCCCGGGACTAGCGGGAGTCAACGAGCAGTACTTC,CASSPGLAGVNEQYF,NA,TRBD2,TRBV28,TRBJ2-7
TGCGCCAGCAGCTCGGAAGGGAGCTCCTATAATTCACCCCTCCACTTT,CASSSEGSSYNSPLHF,NA,NA,TRBV5-1,TRBJ1-6
TGTGCCAGCAGTGAAGACCAAGCCTCCTACAATGAGCAGTTCTTC,CASSEDQASYNEQFF,NA,NA,TRBV6-1,TRBJ2-1
TGCGCCAGCAGCCAAGACGAGGGGAACACTGAAGCTTTCTTT,CASSQDEGNTEAFF,NA,NA,TRBV4-1,TRBJ1-1
TGTGCCAGCAGCCCGAGACAGGGCAAGAACACTGAAGCTTTCTTT,CASSPRQGKNTEAFF,NA,TRBD1,TRBV11-3,TRBJ1-1
TGTGCCAGCAGCTTAGAAGTTTCGGGTGAAGCTTTCTTT,CASSLEVSGEAFF,NA,NA,TRBV11-2,TRBJ1-1
TGTGCCAGCAGCCCCCCCGGGATGAACACTGAAGCTTTCTTT,CASSPPGMNTEAFF,NA,NA,TRBV14,TRBJ1-1
TGCGCCAGCACCAATAACCTAGCGGAGACCTACAATGAGCAGTTCTTC,CASTNNLAETYNEQFF,NA,TRBD2,TRBV4-1,TRBJ2-1
TGCGCCAGCAGCCTGGACGAGAGGGGGTTTAAAGAGCAGTTCTTC,CASSLDERGFKEQFF,NA,NA,TRBV5-1,TRBJ2-1
TGTGCCAGCAGCGTAGGCTCAGGGACAGGGGGTTTAGGGGCCAACGTCCTGACTTTC,CASSVGSGTGGLGANVLTF,NA,TRBD1,TRBV9,TRBJ2-6
TGTGCCAGCTCTACCGCAGCGGGGGCAACTAATGAAAAACTGTTTTTT,CASSTAAGATNEKLFF,NA,NA,TRBV28,TRBJ1-4
TGTGCCAGCAGCTTCGGACAGGGGAGCGCAGGGGCCAACGTCCTGACTTTC,CASSFGQGSAGANVLTF,NA,TRBD1,TRBV7-9,TRBJ2-6
TGCACCAGCAGGGACAAATCCTACGAGCAGTACTTC,CTSRDKSYEQYF,few,NA,TRBV1,TRBJ2-7
TGTGCCAGCAGCCGAGGGATTGGGAACACTGAAGCTTTCTTT,CASSRGIGNTEAFF,NA,NA,TRBV13,TRBJ1-1
TGTGCCAGCAGCCAAGATTGGAAGACTAGCGGTCACCAAGAGACCCAGTACTTC,CASSQDWKTSGHQETQYF,few,TRBD2,TRBV4-2,TRBJ2-5
TGCGCCAGCAGTGAGCCGGACAGTAGCAATCAGCCCCAGCATTTT,CASSEPDSSNQPQHF,NA,NA,TRBV10-2,TRBJ1-5
TGCAGCGCCAAGGAGCCGGGACAGGGCACCGGGGAGCTGTTTTTT,CSAKEPGQGTGELFF,NA,TRBD1,TRBV29-1,TRBJ2-2
TGTGCCAGCAGCACACAGGGGAACTATGGCTACACCTTC,CASSTQGNYGYTF,NA,TRBD1,TRBV5-5,TRBJ1-2
TGTGCCAGCAGCGTAGAGCCAGGGAACTATGGCTACACCTTC,CASSVEPGNYGYTF,NA,NA,TRBV9,TRBJ1-2
TGTGCCAGCAGTGACAACAGGGGCCGGCTGAACACTGAAGCTTTCTTT,CASSDNRGRLNTEAFF,NA,TRBD1,TRBV2,TRBJ1-1
TGTGCCTGGAGTTGGAGGGCCATTAGGGACACCATATATTTT,CAWSWRAIRDTIYF,NA,NA,TRBV30,TRBJ1-3
TGTGCCAGCCCCATTCGAGGAGCGGGAGAGGTCTCCTACAATGAGCAGTTCTTC,CASPIRGAGEVSYNEQFF,NA,TRBD2,TRBV27,TRBJ2-1
TGTGCCAGCAGCCCCCATGCGGGGATGAACACTGAAGCTTTCTTT,CASSPHAGMNTEAFF,NA,NA,TRBV7-3,TRBJ1-1
TGTGCCAGCAGTTTATTGGGGGGGGTTAGCGGGAGTGGTGAGCAGTTCTTC,CASSLLGGVSGSGEQFF,NA,TRBD2,TRBV28,TRBJ2-1
TGTGCCAGCAGTTTACGGGCAGGGATTCTCCACACTGAAGCTTTCTTT,CASSLRAGILHTEAFF,few,NA,TRBV28,TRBJ1-1
TGTGCCAGCAGCGTACGACAGGCCAGCTCTGGAAACACCATATATTTT,CASSVRQASSGNTIYF,NA,NA,TRBV7-9,TRBJ1-3
TGTGCCAGCAGCTCGGCGGGGGGCGCCGCCAACACCGGGGAGCTGTTTTTT,CASSSAGGAANTGELFF,once,TRBD2,TRBV11-3,TRBJ2-2
TGTGCCAGCAGCTTAGGACACAGGGTGGCGAACACTGAAGCTTTCTTT,CASSLGHRVANTEAFF,NA,NA,TRBV11-2,TRBJ1-1
TGTGCCAGCAGCTTGATGCGGGGCAATAGCAATCAGCCCCAGCATTTT,CASSLMRGNSNQPQHF,NA,NA,TRBV5-8,TRBJ1-5